This T cell receptor (beta chain) came from a study of OX40 agonist ivuxolimab in advanced cancers. Study context: The dose of intravenous ivuxolimab that patients received every 2 weeks ranged from 0.01 to 10 mg/kg. The group had a mean age of around 60 years, ranged from about 23 to 85, and was roughly 80% male. It was permissible to have had prior anti-PD-1, anti-PD-L1 or anti-CTLA-4 therapy, and more than 30% had some.

Measured with immunoSEQ multiplex PCR; TCRdb has only the in-frame clones, and not every one. The table lists about 92,000 clones, about 91% of them singletons. The CDR3 runs to 15 residues. V lost 0 bases and J lost 4, with 12 bases in between. Germline V gives CDR1 SGHNT, CDR2 YENEEA. The sample in question was CD4+ or CD8+ T cells sorted from blood, obtained in a trial of the OX40 agonist ivuxolimab. The gene calls are TRBV11-3 and TRBJ2-5; no firm D call. The TCR was taken from an adult with an advanced solid tumor such as melanoma, head and neck, liver or kidney cancer. This chain's CDR3 is CASSLDGQSSETQYF. CDR3 DNA sequence: TGTGCCAGCAGCTTAGATGGTCAGTCCTCAGAGACCCAGTACTTC. The whole variable domain, remainder taken from reference TRBV11-3 and TRBJ2-5, is EAGVVQSPRYKIIEKKQPVAFWCNPISGHNTLYWYLQNLGQGPELLIRYENEEAVDDSQLPKDRFSAERLKGVDSTLKIQPAELGDSAVYLCASSLDGQSSETQYFGPGTRLLVL.